This T cell receptor (beta chain) stems from a study of cytomegalovirus exposure and HLA in healthy donors. As for the study in general: Some 200 million T cells yielded 90 million to 130 million unique TCR beta sequences, as an earlier analysis found.

The PCR ran on 60 Vbeta and 13 Jbeta primers. Repertoires were generated with immunoSEQ multiplex PCR, while TCRdb's copy carries only in-frame clones and drops some. The top ten clones hold approximately 2% of a sample with some 170,000 clones, roughly four fifths of them seen once. Remarks on this clone: Its cognate antigen is unknown. At one of its ends the junction is not consistent with the germline gene, which may arise from a read error.

CDR3 size: 12 residues. The V gene's germline CDR1 is SEHNR and CDR2 FQNEAQ (reference sequence). Donors were nominally healthy when sampled, though unrecorded immune exposures were likely. Study-level results: Reportedly, TCR beta sequences accurately predicted HLA-A and HLA-B alleles in most subjects.

This clonotype originated in a woman younger than 30 in good health and CMV-seronegative. V usage is TRBV7-9 and J usage is TRBJ2-7, with D uncertain. The sequenced sample consisted of PBMCs. The CDR3 protein is CSSSFAGYEQYF. The DNA for the CDR3 is TGTTCCAGCAGCTTCGCCGGGTACGAGCAGTACTTC.